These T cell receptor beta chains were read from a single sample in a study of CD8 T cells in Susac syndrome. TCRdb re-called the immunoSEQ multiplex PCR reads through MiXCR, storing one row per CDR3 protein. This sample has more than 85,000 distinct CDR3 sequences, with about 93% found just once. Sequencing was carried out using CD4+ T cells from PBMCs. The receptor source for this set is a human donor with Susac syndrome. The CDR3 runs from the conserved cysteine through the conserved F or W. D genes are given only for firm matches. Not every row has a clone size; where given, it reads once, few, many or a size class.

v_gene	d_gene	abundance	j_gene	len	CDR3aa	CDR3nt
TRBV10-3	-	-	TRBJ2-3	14	CAISPGLSTDTQYF	TGTGCCATCAGCCCGGGACTCAGCACAGATACGCAGTATTTT
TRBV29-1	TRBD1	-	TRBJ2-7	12	CSVGDRVYEQYF	TGCAGCGTTGGCGACAGGGTTTACGAGCAGTACTTC
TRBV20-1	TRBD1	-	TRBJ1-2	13	CSARMTGEYGYTF	TGCAGTGCTAGAATGACAGGGGAGTATGGCTACACCTTC
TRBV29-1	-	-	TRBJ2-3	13	CSVARAGTDTQYF	TGCAGCGTGGCCCGGGCAGGGACAGATACGCAGTATTTT
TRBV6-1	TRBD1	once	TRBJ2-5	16	CASRPDRGKYQETQYF	TGTGCCAGCAGGCCTGACAGGGGAAAGTACCAAGAGACCCAGTACTTC
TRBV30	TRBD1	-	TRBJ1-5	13	CAWGAGGSQPQHF	TGTGCCTGGGGGGCAGGGGGCAGTCAGCCCCAGCATTTT
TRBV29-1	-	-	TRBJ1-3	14	CSVETGQAGNTIYF	TGCAGCGTTGAAACGGGACAAGCGGGAAACACCATATATTTT
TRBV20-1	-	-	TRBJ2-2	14	CSARWQGGTGELFF	TGCAGTGCTAGGTGGCAGGGCGGCACCGGGGAGCTGTTTTTT
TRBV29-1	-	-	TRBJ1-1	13	CSVELARTAQAFF	TGCAGCGTTGAACTGGCTCGGACAGCCCAAGCTTTCTTT
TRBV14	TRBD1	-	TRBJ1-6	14	CASSHRGYNSPLHF	TGTGCCAGCAGTCACAGGGGGTATAATTCACCCCTCCACTTT
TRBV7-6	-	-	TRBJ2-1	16	CASSLMGGGADNEQFF	TGTGCCAGCAGCTTAATGGGTGGGGGGGCCGACAATGAGCAGTTCTTC
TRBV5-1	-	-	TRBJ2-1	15	CASTLSRTSYNEQFF	TGCGCCAGCACCCTGAGCCGGACCTCCTACAATGAGCAGTTCTTC
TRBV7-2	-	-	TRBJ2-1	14	CASSLGTTYNEQFF	TGTGCCAGCAGCTTAGGGACTACCTACAATGAGCAGTTCTTC
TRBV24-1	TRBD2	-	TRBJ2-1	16	CATSDLRSGTYNEQFF	TGTGCCACCAGTGATTTGCGTAGCGGGACCTACAATGAGCAGTTCTTC
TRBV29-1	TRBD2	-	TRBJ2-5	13	CSVEGGGQETQYF	TGCAGCGTTGAAGGGGGGGGTCAAGAGACCCAGTACTTC
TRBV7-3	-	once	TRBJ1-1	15	CASSLTALDSTEAFF	TGTGCCAGCAGCTTAACAGCTTTAGACAGCACTGAAGCTTTCTTT
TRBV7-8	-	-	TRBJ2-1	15	CASSFLGAIGNEQFF	TGTGCCAGCAGCTTTCTGGGGGCGATCGGCAATGAGCAGTTCTTC
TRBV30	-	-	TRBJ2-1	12	CAWGGRWNEQFF	TGTGCCTGGGGGGGCCGCTGGAATGAGCAGTTCTTC
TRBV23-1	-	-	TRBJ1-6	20	CASSLNEEGRQFTGSSPLHF	TGCGCCAGCAGTCTGAATGAGGAGGGACGGCAATTCACCGGGAGTTCACCCCTCCACTTT
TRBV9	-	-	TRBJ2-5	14	CASTSPGVQETQYF	TGTGCCAGCACCTCCCCGGGGGTCCAAGAGACCCAGTACTTC
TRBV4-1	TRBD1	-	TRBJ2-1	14	CASSPTGFFDEQFF	TGCGCCAGCAGCCCGACAGGGTTCTTTGATGAGCAGTTCTTC
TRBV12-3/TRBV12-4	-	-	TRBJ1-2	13	CASSPGSNYGYTF	TGTGCCAGCAGTCCCGGCTCCAACTATGGCTACACCTTC
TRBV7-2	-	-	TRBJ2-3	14	CASSLVGLADTQYF	TGTGCCAGCAGCTTAGTGGGGCTAGCGGATACGCAGTATTTT
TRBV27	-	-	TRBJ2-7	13	CASSERASTEQYF	TGTGCCAGCAGTGAGCGTGCCAGTACCGAGCAGTACTTC
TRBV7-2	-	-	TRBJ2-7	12	CASSLTVGEQYF	TGTGCCAGCAGCTTAACTGTCGGCGAGCAGTACTTC
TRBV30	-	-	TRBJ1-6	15	CAQAGASSYNSPLHF	TGTGCCCAGGCCGGGGCGAGCTCCTATAATTCACCCCTCCACTTT
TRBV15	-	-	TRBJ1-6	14	CATSRDREDSPLHF	TGTGCCACCAGCAGAGATCGGGAGGATTCACCCCTCCACTTT
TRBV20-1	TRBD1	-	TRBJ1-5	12	CSAGTGNQPQHF	TGCAGTGCAGGGACAGGGAACCAGCCCCAGCATTTT
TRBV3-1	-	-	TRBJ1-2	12	CASSRGGRGYTF	TGTGCCAGCAGCCGAGGAGGGCGCGGCTACACCTTC
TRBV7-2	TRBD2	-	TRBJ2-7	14	CASSKASGGYEQYF	TGTGCCAGCAGCAAAGCTAGCGGGGGCTACGAGCAGTACTTC
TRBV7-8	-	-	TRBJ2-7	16	CASSLGVTGKPYEQYF	TGTGCCAGCAGCTTAGGGGTGACAGGCAAGCCCTACGAGCAGTACTTC
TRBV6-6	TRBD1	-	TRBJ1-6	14	CASSPGQGGSPLHF	TGTGCCAGCAGTCCGGGACAGGGAGGTTCACCCCTCCACTTT
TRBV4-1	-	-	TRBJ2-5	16	CASSQLGGGGAETQYF	TGCGCCAGCAGCCAATTGGGAGGGGGGGGCGCGGAGACCCAGTACTTC
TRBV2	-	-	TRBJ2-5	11	CARGTWETQYF	TGTGCCAGGGGAACTTGGGAGACCCAGTACTTC
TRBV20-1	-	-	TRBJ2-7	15	CSAPPRVSVGYEQYF	TGCAGTGCTCCCCCCAGAGTCAGCGTGGGCTACGAGCAGTACTTC
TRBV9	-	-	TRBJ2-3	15	CASSAEVSFTDTQYF	TGTGCCAGCAGCGCGGAGGTTTCCTTCACAGATACGCAGTATTTT
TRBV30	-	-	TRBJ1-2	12	CAWSRANYGYTF	TGTGCCTGGAGTAGAGCTAACTATGGCTACACCTTC
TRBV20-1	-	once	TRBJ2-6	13	CSAGDGGTNVLTF	TGCAGTGCCGGGGACGGTGGGACCAACGTCCTGACTTTC
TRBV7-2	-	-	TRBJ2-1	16	CASSLSVRGARNEQFF	TGTGCCAGCAGCTTGTCCGTCAGGGGCGCTCGGAATGAGCAGTTCTTC
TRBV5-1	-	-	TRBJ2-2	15	CASSSSGANTGELFF	TGCGCCAGCAGCTCGTCAGGGGCGAACACCGGGGAGCTGTTTTTT
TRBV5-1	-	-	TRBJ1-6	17	CASSLDGASSYNSPLHF	TGCGCCAGCAGCCTGGACGGAGCAAGCTCCTATAATTCACCCCTCCACTTT
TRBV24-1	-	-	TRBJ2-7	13	CATSDFASYEQYF	TGTGCCACCAGTGATTTTGCCTCCTACGAGCAGTACTTC
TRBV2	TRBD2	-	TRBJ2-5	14	CASSEGTRGETQYF	TGTGCCAGCAGTGAAGGGACTAGAGGGGAGACCCAGTACTTC
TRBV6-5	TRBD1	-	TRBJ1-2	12	CASSYADRGYTF	TGTGCCAGCAGTTACGCGGACAGGGGATACACCTTC
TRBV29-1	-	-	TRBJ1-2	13	CSVPHAEDYGYTF	TGCAGCGTCCCTCATGCCGAGGACTATGGCTACACCTTC
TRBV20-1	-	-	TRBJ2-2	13	CSARERAGGELFF	TGCAGTGCTAGGGAGCGGGCGGGCGGGGAGCTGTTTTTT
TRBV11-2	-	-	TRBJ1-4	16	CASSLDPRGRDEKLFF	TGTGCCAGCAGCTTAGATCCTCGGGGGCGGGATGAAAAACTGTTTTTT
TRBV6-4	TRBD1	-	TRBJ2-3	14	CATATGAITDTQYF	TGTGCCACCGCGACAGGGGCGATCACAGATACGCAGTATTTT
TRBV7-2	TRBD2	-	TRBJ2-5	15	CASSRRTSGQETQYF	TGTGCCAGCAGCCGTCGGACTAGCGGGCAGGAGACCCAGTACTTC
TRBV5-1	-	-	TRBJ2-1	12	CASSLGAGQGFF	TGCGCCAGCAGCTTGGGGGCAGGCCAAGGGTTCTTC
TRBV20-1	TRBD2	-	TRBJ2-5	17	CSARDWGLAGRQETQYF	TGCAGTGCTAGAGATTGGGGACTAGCGGGAAGACAAGAGACCCAGTACTTC
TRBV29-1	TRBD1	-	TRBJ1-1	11	CSVQTGSEAFF	TGCAGCGTCCAGACAGGGAGTGAAGCTTTCTTT
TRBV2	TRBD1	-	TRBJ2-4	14	CASSLGTGVDIQYF	TGTGCCAGCAGTTTGGGAACAGGGGTGGACATTCAGTACTTC
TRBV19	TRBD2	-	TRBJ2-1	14	CASSTGAGDNEQFF	TGTGCCAGTAGTACGGGAGCGGGGGACAATGAGCAGTTCTTC